Listed here are 17 T cell receptor beta chains from one sample, sequenced in a study of shared clonotypes between healthy human individuals. Naive CD8 cells, CD45RO-negative and positively selected for CCR7, excluded terminally differentiated effector memory CD45RA+ cells. Method: immunoSEQ multiplex PCR; TCRdb's copy keeps in-frame clones and lacks some. Here the sample spans 700,000 to 950,000 clones, around 96% being singletons. Sequenced input: naive CD8+ T cells sorted from blood. These receptors originate from a man aged 25 to 40 in good health.

Concerning this clone: Other nucleotide sequences from this sample produce the same CDR3. The chain joins TRBV27 to TRBJ2-7; possibly TRBD2 for D (5 bases). V was cut by 0 bases and J by 4 bases, with 7 bases left in between. This CDR3 spans 13 amino acids. Germline CDR1 is MNHEY and CDR2 is SMNVEV (reference sequence). DNA for the CDR3: TGTGCCAGCAGTTTATCAGAGGGTTACGAGCAGTACTTC. The encoded protein is CASSLSEGYEQYF.

This clone has only one observation. The genes are TRBV7-6 and TRBJ2-6; 7 bases are shared with TRBD1. The ends lost 3 bases at V and 1 base at J; junction bases unmatched: 12. This CDR3 region has 19 residues. CDR1 and CDR2 (germline): SGHVS, FNYEAQ. The CDR3 DNA is TGTGCCAGCAGCTTGTACTCCGGGACAGTAAGTTCTGGGGCCAACGTCCTGACTTTC. It codes for CASSLYSGTVSSGANVLTF.

The gene calls are TRBV29-1 and TRBJ2-5; 8 bases are a match to TRBD1. V was clipped by 4 bases and J by 4 bases; unmatched bases: 8. The germline V gene encodes CDR1 SQVTM and CDR2 ANQGSEA. CDR3 size: 14 residues. The CDR3 nucleotides read TGCAGCGTTGTCTTTGCAGGGGGCCTAGAGACCCAGTACTTC. Its translation: CSVVFAGGLETQYF. The full variable domain, with the rest looked up from reference TRBV29-1 and TRBJ2-5, is SAVISQKPSRDICQRGTSLTIQCQVDSQVTMMFWYRQQPGQSLTLIATANQGSEATYESGFVIDKFPISRPNLTFSTLTVSNMSPEDSSIYLCSVVFAGGLETQYFGPGTRLLVL.

V gene TRBV11-2 combines with J gene TRBJ1-3; no definite D call. The V end lost 5 bases, the J end lost 0 bases, and 14 bases lay between the germline ends. The CDR3 extends over 16 amino acids. Looked up from germline, CDR1 is SGHAT and CDR2 is FQNNGV. The CDR3 region is CASSHDLGSSGNTIYF. In DNA form, the CDR3 reads TGTGCCAGCAGCCACGACCTGGGTAGCTCTGGAAACACCATATATTTT.

J is TRBJ2-3 and V is TRBV5-1; D is perhaps TRBD2 (6 bases). Germline assignment: CDR1 SGHRS and CDR2 YFSETQ. The CDR3 has 14 residues. Trimming stripped 3 bases from V and 1 base from J, with 9 bases between. The CDR3: CASSSGTRTDTQYF. CDR3 nucleotides: TGCGCCAGCAGCTCCGGGACTCGCACAGATACGCAGTATTTT.

V gene TRBV7-9 combines with J gene TRBJ1-5; tentative D call: TRBD1 (6 bases). This CDR3 has 15 amino acids. Trimming removed 4 bases from V and 0 bases from J, with 10 bases in between. CDR1 and CDR2 (germline): SEHNR, FQNEAQ (reference sequence). The CDR3, as DNA: TGTGCCAGCAGCTCAACAGGGAATAGCAATCAGCCCCAGCATTTT. This translates into CASSSTGNSNQPQHF. The complete variable domain, with remaining parts taken from reference TRBV7-9 and TRBJ1-5, reads DTGVSQNPRHKITKRGQNVTFRCDPISEHNRLYWYRQTLGQGPEFLTYFQNEAQLEKSRLLSDRFSAERPKGSFSTLEIQRTEQGDSAMYLCASSSTGNSNQPQHFGDGTRLSIL.

The chain couples TRBV11-1 to TRBJ1-1; D perhaps matches TRBD1 (5 bases). Trimming removed 0 bases from V and 4 bases from J, with 18 bases in between. Germline V gene sequence: CDR1 SGHAT, CDR2 FQDESV (reference sequence). This CDR3 is 17 amino acids long. The CDR3 DNA follows: TGTGCCAGCAGCTTAGCGAGAAGGGGATTTGGTAGCACTGAAGCTTTCTTT. This encodes CASSLARRGFGSTEAFF. The variable domain in full, completed from reference TRBV11-1 and TRBJ1-1, reads EAEVAQSPRYKITEKSQAVAFWCDPISGHATLYWYRQILGQGPELLVQFQDESVVDDSQLPKDRFSAERLKGVDSTLKIQPAELGDSAMYLCASSLARRGFGSTEAFFGQGTRLTVV.

V is TRBV5-6 and J is TRBJ1-3; D gene ambiguous. The CDR3 has 12 amino acids. Per germline, CDR1 SGHDT and CDR2 YYEEEE. Trimming shortened V by 4 bases and J by 5 bases, and 7 bases separated the two germline ends. DNA for the CDR3: TGTGCCAGCAGCGGCCTTAGAAACACCATATATTTT. Translation: CASSGLRNTIYF.

The J gene is TRBJ2-1, the V gene TRBV6-5; maybe TRBD1 (5 bases). V was shortened by 5 bases and J by 6 bases, with 14 bases between the two germline ends. CDR3 length: 14 residues. CDR1 is MNHEY and CDR2 is SVGAGI in the germline V gene. This chain's CDR3 is CASSLYLDSNEQFF. The CDR3 nucleotides read TGTGCCAGCAGTCTCTACCTCGACAGCAATGAGCAGTTCTTC.

The chain recombines TRBV19 with TRBJ1-4; D remains unclear. Germline V gives CDR1 LNHDA, CDR2 SQIVND (reference sequence). CDR3 length equals 13 residues. Trimming shortened V by 2 bases and J by 5 bases, and 6 bases separated the two germline ends. The CDR3 sequence: CASSIIPNEKLFF. CDR3 bases: TGTGCCAGTAGTATAATCCCAAATGAAAAACTGTTTTTT.

This rearrangement joins TRBV6-5 to TRBJ1-3; D may be TRBD1 (6 bases). The V end lost 4 bases, the J end lost 1 base, and 8 bases lay between the germline ends. This CDR3 spans 14 amino acids. The germline gives CDR1 MNHEY, CDR2 SVGAGI. CDR3 nucleotides: TGTGCCAGCAGTTTACAGGGTTCTGGAAACACCATATATTTT. Residues: CASSLQGSGNTIYF.

This clone came up once. This chain links TRBV14 with TRBJ2-1; D may be TRBD2 (5 bases). The germline CDR1 and CDR2 sequences are SGHDN and FVKESK. Trimming stripped 1 base from V and 3 bases from J, with 13 bases between. This CDR3 has 16 amino acids. Here the CDR3 DNA reads TGTGCCAGCAGCCAAGGTTCTAGCACGAACTACAATGAGCAGTTCTTC. This sequence encodes CASSQGSSTNYNEQFF.

The gene calls are TRBV19 and TRBJ2-1; D not resolved. The CDR3 runs 15 residues. Germline CDR1 and CDR2: LNHDA and SQIVND (reference sequence). V gave up 3 bases and J gave up 2 bases, with 11 bases separating them. CDR3 loop: CASSIRGVPYNEQFF. The DNA for the CDR3 is TGTGCCAGTAGTATTCGAGGAGTTCCCTACAATGAGCAGTTCTTC.

V gene TRBV6-1 combines with J gene TRBJ2-6, with D perhaps assigned TRBD1 or TRBD2 (6 bases each). V gave up 2 bases and J gave up 2 bases, with 10 bases separating them. CDR3 length: 16 residues. The germline CDR1 and CDR2 sequences are MNHNS and SASEGT. CDR3 loop: CASSEPGAPGANVLTF. CDR3 sequence (DNA): TGTGCCAGCAGTGAACCGGGGGCGCCTGGGGCCAACGTCCTGACTTTC.

The rearrangement joins TRBV28 to TRBJ2-2; D not certain. Germline CDR1 reads MDHEN; CDR2 reads SYDVKM. V was cut by 5 bases and J by 4 bases, with 14 bases left in between. The CDR3 runs to 15 residues. CDR3 sequence reads: CASSPPTSSTGELFF. The CDR3, as DNA: TGTGCCAGCAGTCCTCCTACGTCAAGCACCGGGGAGCTGTTTTTT.

The chain links TRBV27 to TRBJ2-1; 7 bases are shared with TRBD2. The J segment lost 3 bases and the V segment lost 2 bases, leaving 4 bases of the junction unmatched. This CDR3 has 15 residues. The germline CDR1 and CDR2 sequences are MNHEY and SMNVEV (reference sequence). The CDR3: CASSLLAEIYNEQFF. For the CDR3, the DNA is TGTGCCAGCAGTTTACTAGCGGAAATCTACAATGAGCAGTTCTTC.

The chain is built from TRBV7-9 and TRBJ2-6; 7 bases are a match to TRBD1. Trimming removed 5 bases from V and 5 bases from J; junction bases left unmatched: 15. Germline CDR1 reads SEHNR; CDR2 reads FQNEAQ (reference sequence). The CDR3 length is 18 residues. The CDR3 region has the DNA TGTGCCAGCAGCCCAAGAGTCGGGACAGACGTCAGGGCCAACGTCCTGACTTTC. Protein product: CASSPRVGTDVRANVLTF.